This T cell receptor beta chain derives from a study of OX40 agonist ivuxolimab in advanced cancers. The data were produced by immunoSEQ multiplex PCR, yet TCRdb's version contains in-frame clones alone and is incomplete. The sample comprises roughly 42,000 clones, roughly nine tenths of which are singletons, and about 30% rests with the top ten. The sample in question was CD4+ or CD8+ T cells sorted from blood, obtained in a trial of the OX40 agonist ivuxolimab. The TCR originated in an adult with an advanced solid tumor such as melanoma, head and neck, liver or kidney cancer.

The CDR3 spells CASSKPASGRVGFF. The CDR3 DNA reads as TGTGCCAGCAGCAAACCGGCTAGCGGGAGGGTTGGGTTCTTC. The genes are TRBV21-1 and TRBJ2-1; TRBD2, the table's D call, lacks a check against the DNA. TRBV21-1 is listed as a pseudogene. The CDR3 runs 14 residues.